This T cell receptor (beta chain) was sequenced during a study of identical twins' blood T cells. The sample holds a few counts of this clonotype. Germline V gene sequence: CDR1 SEHNR, CDR2 FQNEAQ (reference sequence). This CDR3 is built from 14 residues. Trimming pared 5 bases from V and 4 bases from J, leaving 12 bases between. As processed by the authors: Clonotypes per individual ranged from about 85,000 to nearly 500,000. TCRdb used MiXCR to reprocess the 5' RACE reads, holding one entry per CDR3 protein. These V and J calls are TCRdb output, not the study's own analysis. Of 350,000 to 450,000 distinct CDR3 sequences in the sample, about 28% were seen once.

The sequenced sample was PBMCs. The clonotype originates from a woman aged 18-50 years in good health. The chain employs TRBV7-9 and TRBJ1-3; maybe TRBD1 (5 bases). The DNA of the CDR3 is TGTGCCAGCAGCATGGTGGGGGGAGGAAACACCATATATTTT. This sequence encodes CASSMVGGGNTIYF.